A selection of T cell receptor beta chains follows, all from one sample in a study of shared clonotypes between healthy human individuals. Sequenced by immunoSEQ multiplex PCR; TCRdb stores in-frame clones only, minus some. Of millions of clones listed, approximately 94% were seen once; the top ten hold over 0.12%. What was sequenced was naive CD4+ T cells sorted from blood. The receptors come from a man between 18 and 35 years old in good health. The conserved cysteine and the conserved F or W are not part of the CDR3 here. Rows give clone size only sometimes, using once, few, many, or a class for an expanded clone.

V: TRBV11-2
size: .
J: TRBJ2-4
CDR3: ASSTGLAESY

V: TRBV6-6
size: .
J: TRBJ1-1
CDR3: ASSYTGREVAF

V: TRBV6-6
size: .
J: TRBJ1-2
CDR3: ASSYRDTNYGYT

V: TRBV28
size: .
J: TRBJ2-3
CDR3: ASSFNALLGLGPNTQY

V: TRBV6-6
size: .
J: TRBJ2-7
CDR3: ASSLGTGAYEQY

V: TRBV27
size: .
J: TRBJ2-7
CDR3: ASSLRRRDFVQY

V: TRBV7-9
size: .
J: TRBJ2-7
CDR3: ASSLDVGSYEQY

V: TRBV2
size: .
J: TRBJ1-5
CDR3: ASSASGESNQPQH

V: TRBV7-2
size: .
J: TRBJ1-4
CDR3: ASSFDRGGEKLF

V: TRBV6-1
size: once
J: TRBJ1-2
CDR3: ASSESRGGYGYT

V: TRBV6-5
size: once
J: TRBJ2-3
CDR3: ASSYSLAADTQY

V: TRBV15
size: .
J: TRBJ2-1
CDR3: ATSRQLAGGWDEQF

V: TRBV7-2
size: .
J: TRBJ2-1
CDR3: ASSSAGFYNEQF

V: TRBV7-9
size: .
J: TRBJ2-1
CDR3: ASSLTVTSDVQF

V: TRBV7-8
size: .
J: TRBJ1-6
CDR3: ASSLGQLYNSPLH

V: TRBV18
size: .
J: TRBJ2-7
CDR3: ASSRRDSYEQY